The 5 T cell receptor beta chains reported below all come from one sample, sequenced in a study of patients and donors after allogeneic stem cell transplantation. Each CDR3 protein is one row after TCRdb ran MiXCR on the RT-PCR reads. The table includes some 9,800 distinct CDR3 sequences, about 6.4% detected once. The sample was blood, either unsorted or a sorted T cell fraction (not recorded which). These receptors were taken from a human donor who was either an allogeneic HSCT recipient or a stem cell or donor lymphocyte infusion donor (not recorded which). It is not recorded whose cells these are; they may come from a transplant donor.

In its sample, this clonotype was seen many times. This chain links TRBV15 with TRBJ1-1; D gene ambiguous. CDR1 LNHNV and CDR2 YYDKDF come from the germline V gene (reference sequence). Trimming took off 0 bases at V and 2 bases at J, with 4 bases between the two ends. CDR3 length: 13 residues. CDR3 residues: CATSRDLNTEAFF. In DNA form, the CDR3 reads TGTGCCACCAGCAGAGATCTCAACACTGAAGCTTTCTTT.

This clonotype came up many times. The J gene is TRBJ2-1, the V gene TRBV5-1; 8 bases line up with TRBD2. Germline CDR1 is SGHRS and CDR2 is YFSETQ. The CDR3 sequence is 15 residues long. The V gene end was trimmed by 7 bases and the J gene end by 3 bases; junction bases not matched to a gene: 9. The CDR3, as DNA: TGCGCCAGCTCGAGGACGGGAGGGAACTACAATGAGCAGTTCTTC. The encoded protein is CASSRTGGNYNEQFF.

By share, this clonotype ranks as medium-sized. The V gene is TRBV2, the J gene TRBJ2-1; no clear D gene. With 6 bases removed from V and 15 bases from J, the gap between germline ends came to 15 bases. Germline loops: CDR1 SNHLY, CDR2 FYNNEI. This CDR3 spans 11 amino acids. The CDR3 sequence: CASRASVVGFF. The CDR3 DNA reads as TGTGCCAGCAGAGCCTCCGTCGTCGGGTTCTTC.

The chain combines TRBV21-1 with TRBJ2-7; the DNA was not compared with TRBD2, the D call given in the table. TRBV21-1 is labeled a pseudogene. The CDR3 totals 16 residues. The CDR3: CASSGAASGRVYEQYF. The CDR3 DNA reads TGTGCCAGCAGCGGCGCCGCCAGCGGGAGGGTCTACGAGCAGTACTTC.

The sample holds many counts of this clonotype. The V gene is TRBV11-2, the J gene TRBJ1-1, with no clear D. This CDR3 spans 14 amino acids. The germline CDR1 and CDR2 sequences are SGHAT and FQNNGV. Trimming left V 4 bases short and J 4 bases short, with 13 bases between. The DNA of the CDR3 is TGTGCCAGCAGCTCAAGGGCTCTTAGCACTGAAGCTTTCTTT. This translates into CASSSRALSTEAFF.